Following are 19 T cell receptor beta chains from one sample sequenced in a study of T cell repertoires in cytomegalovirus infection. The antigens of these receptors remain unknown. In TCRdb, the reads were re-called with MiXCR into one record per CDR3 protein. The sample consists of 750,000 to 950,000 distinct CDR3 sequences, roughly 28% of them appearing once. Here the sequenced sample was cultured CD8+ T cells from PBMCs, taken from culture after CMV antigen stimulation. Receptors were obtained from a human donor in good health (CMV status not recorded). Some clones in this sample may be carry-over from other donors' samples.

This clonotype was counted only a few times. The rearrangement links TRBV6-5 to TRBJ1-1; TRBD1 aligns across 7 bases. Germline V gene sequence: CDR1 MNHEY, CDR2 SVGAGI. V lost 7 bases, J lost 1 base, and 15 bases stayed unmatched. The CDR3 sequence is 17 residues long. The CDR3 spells CASTLGTALTPNTEAFF. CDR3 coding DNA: TGTGCCAGCACCCTTGGGACAGCCTTGACCCCGAACACTGAAGCTTTCTTT.

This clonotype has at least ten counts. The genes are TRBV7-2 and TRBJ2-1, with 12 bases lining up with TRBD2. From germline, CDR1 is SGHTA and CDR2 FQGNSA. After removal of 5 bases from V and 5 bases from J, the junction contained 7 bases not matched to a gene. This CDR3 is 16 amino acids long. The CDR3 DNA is TGTGCCAGCAGCACAAGGACTAGCGGGGACAACAATGAGCAGTTCTTC. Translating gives CASSTRTSGDNNEQFF.

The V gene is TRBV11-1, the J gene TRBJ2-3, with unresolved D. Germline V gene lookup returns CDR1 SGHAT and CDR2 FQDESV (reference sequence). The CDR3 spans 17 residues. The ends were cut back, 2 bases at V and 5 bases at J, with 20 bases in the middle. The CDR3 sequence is CASSLRNTRGTVDTQYF. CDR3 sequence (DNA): TGTGCCAGCAGCTTACGGAACACCCGAGGAACCGTAGATACGCAGTATTTT.

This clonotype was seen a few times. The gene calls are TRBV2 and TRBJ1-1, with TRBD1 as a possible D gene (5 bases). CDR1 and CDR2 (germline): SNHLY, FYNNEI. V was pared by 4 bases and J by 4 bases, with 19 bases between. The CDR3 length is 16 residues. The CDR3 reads CASSVGLGQGGTEAFF. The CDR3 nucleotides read TGTGCCAGCAGTGTGGGTTTAGGTCAGGGAGGCACTGAAGCTTTCTTT.

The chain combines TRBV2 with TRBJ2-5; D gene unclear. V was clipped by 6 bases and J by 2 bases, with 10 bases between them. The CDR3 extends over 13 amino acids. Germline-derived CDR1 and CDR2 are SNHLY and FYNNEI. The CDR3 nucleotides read TGTGCCAGCAGGGAAAACAAGCAAGAGACCCAGTACTTC. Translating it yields CASRENKQETQYF.

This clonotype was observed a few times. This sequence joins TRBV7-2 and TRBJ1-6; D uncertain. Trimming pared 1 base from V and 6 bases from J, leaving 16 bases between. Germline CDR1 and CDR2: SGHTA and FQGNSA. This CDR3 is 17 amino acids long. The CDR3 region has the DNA TGTGCCAGCAGCTTAGGGCCCCCGGGAACAATTAATTCACCCCTCCACTTT. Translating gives CASSLGPPGTINSPLHF. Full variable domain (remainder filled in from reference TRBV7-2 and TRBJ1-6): GAGVSQSPSNKVTEKGKDVELRCDPISGHTALYWYRQSLGQGLEFLIYFQGNSAPDKSGLPSDRFSAERTGGSVSTLTIQRTQQEDSAVYLCASSLGPPGTINSPLHFGNGTRLTVT.

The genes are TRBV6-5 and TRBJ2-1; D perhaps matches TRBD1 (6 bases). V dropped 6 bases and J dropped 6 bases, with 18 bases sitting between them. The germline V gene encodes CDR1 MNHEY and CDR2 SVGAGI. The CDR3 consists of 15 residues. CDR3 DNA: TGTGCCAGCAGCCTTTATCAGGGGCTAATCAATGAGCAGTTCTTC. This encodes CASSLYQGLINEQFF.

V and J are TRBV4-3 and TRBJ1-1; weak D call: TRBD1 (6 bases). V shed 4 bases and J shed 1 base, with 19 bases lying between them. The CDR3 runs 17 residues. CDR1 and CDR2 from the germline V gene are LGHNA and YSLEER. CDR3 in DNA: TGCGCCAGCAGCCCTGGCTTTACCGGGACAAAGAACACTGAAGCTTTCTTT. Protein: CASSPGFTGTKNTEAFF.

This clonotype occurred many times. The CDR3 spells CASTYRELHQPQHF. Written as DNA, the CDR3 is TGTGCCAGCACCTACAGGGAATTGCATCAGCCCCAGCATTTT. The chain combines TRBV12-3 or TRBV12-4 with TRBJ1-5, with D possibly TRBD1 on 6 matching bases. The V gene lost 7 bases and the J gene lost 5 bases, with 15 bases spanning the gap. The CDR3 runs to 14 residues.

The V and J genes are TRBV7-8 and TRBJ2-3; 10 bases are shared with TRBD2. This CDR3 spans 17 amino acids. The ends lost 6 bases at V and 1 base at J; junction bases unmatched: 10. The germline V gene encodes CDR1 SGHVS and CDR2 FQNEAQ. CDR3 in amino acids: CASSYATLAGGTDTQYF. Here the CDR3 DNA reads TGTGCCAGCAGTTACGCAACCCTAGCGGGGGGCACAGATACGCAGTATTTT. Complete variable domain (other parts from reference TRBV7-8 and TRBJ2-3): GAGVSQSPRYKVAKRGQDVALRCDPISGHVSLFWYQQALGQGPEFLTYFQNEAQLDKSGLPSDRFFAERPEGSVSTLKIQRTQQEDSAVYLCASSYATLAGGTDTQYFGPGTRLTVL.

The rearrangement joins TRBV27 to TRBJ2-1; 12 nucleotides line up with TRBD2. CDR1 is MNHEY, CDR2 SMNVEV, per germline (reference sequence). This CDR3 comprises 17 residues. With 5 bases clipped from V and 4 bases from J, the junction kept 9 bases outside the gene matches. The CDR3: CASSPSTSGGGYNEQFF. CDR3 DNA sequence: TGTGCCAGCAGTCCCTCGACTAGCGGGGGAGGGTACAATGAGCAGTTCTTC.

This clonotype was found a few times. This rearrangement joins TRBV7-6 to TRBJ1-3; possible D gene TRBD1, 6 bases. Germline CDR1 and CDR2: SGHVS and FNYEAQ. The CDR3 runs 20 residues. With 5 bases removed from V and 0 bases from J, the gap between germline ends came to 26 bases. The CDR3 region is CASSPGTRGPEVPSGNTIYF. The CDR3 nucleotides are TGTGCCAGCAGCCCCGGGACAAGGGGTCCAGAAGTCCCCTCTGGAAACACCATATATTTT.

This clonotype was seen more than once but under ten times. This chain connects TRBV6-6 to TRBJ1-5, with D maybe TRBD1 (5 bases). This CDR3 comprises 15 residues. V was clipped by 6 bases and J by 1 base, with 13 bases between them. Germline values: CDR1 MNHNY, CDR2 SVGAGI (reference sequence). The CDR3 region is CASSSLGASNQPQHF. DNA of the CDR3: TGTGCCAGCAGCTCCCTTGGGGCGAGCAATCAGCCCCAGCATTTT.

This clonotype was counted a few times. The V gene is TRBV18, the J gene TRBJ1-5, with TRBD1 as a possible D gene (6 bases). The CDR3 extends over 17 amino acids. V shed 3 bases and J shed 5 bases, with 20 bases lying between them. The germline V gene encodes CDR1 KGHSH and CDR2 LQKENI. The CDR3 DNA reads TGTGCCAGCTCACCCTTTCCGGGACACGACGAGGATCAGCCCCAGCATTTT. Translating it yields CASSPFPGHDEDQPQHF. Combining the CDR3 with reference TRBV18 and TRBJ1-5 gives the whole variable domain NAGVMQNPRHLVRRRGQEARLRCSPMKGHSHVYWYRQLPEEGLKFMVYLQKENIIDESGMPKERFSAEFPKEGPSILRIQQVVRGDSAAYFCASSPFPGHDEDQPQHFGDGTRLSIL.

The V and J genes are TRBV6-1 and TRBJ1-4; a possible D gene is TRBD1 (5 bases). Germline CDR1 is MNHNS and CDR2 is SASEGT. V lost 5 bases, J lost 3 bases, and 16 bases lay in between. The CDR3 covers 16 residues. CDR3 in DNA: TGTGCCAGCAGTTATTATTCAGGGCCTCCTAATGAAAAACTGTTTTTT. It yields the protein CASSYYSGPPNEKLFF.

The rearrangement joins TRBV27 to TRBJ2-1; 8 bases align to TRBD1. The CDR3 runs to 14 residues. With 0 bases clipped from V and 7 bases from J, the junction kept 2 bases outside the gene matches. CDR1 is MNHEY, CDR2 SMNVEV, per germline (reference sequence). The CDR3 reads CASSLSWTGNEQFF. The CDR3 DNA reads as TGTGCCAGCAGTTTATCGTGGACAGGGAATGAGCAGTTCTTC.

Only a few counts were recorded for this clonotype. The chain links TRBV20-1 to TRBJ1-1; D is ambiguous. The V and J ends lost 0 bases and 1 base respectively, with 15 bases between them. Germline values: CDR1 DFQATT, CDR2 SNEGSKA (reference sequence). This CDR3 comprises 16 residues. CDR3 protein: CSARDFTGPSNTEAFF. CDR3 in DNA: TGCAGTGCTAGAGACTTCACCGGGCCCTCGAACACTGAAGCTTTCTTT.

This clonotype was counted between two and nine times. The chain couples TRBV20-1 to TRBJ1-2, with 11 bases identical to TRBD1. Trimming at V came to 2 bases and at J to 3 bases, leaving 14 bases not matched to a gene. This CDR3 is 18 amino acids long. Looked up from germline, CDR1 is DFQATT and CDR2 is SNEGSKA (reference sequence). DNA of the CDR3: TGCAGTGCTAGAATGGGAGAGGACAGGGGGCCCGAGGACTATGGCTACACCTTC. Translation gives CSARMGEDRGPEDYGYTF.

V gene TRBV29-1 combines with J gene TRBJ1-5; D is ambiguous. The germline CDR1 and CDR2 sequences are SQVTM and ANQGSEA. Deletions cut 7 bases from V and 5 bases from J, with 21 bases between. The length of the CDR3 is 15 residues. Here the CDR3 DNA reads TGCAGCGCTGCCACCGGGAGTGCCTCGGATCAGCCCCAGCATTTT. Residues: CSAATGSASDQPQHF. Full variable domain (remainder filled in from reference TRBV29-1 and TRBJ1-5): SAVISQKPSRDICQRGTSLTIQCQVDSQVTMMFWYRQQPGQSLTLIATANQGSEATYESGFVIDKFPISRPNLTFSTLTVSNMSPEDSSIYLCSAATGSASDQPQHFGDGTRLSIL.